Below, one T cell receptor beta chain is given with its context. Ages ranged from about 18 to 89 years, with residence in 24 US areas. Under the authors' procedure: Amplification of reference gene primers was used by the study to estimate nucleated cell counts. The table came from immunoSEQ multiplex PCR; TCRdb's copy has only in-frame clones and leaves some out. The V and J calls and the clone size are those of that table, but D and trimming were determined from the DNA. The profile covers 390,000 or so clones, with 80% to 90% appearing a single time and approximately 1% taken by the ten largest. These data come from a study of blood T cell repertoires in COVID-19. Overall study: Samples representing acute and convalescent COVID-19 were sourced from the United States, Italy and Spain. From T cells, B-cell-depleted T cells, or PBMCs came the material, which was cDNA or gDNA.

The CDR3 contains 14 residues. In germline, CDR1 is SGHKS, CDR2 YYEKEE (reference sequence). V was trimmed by 0 bases and J by 2 bases, leaving 9 bases between them. The genes are TRBV5-5 and TRBJ2-7; D gene unclear. Sequenced sample: PBMCs or T cells enriched from blood (not recorded which). The source is a man younger than 35 who had recovered from COVID-19. CDR3 amino acids: CASSLAYSPYEQYF. CDR3 sequence (DNA): TGTGCCAGCAGCTTGGCCTACAGTCCCTACGAGCAGTACTTC.